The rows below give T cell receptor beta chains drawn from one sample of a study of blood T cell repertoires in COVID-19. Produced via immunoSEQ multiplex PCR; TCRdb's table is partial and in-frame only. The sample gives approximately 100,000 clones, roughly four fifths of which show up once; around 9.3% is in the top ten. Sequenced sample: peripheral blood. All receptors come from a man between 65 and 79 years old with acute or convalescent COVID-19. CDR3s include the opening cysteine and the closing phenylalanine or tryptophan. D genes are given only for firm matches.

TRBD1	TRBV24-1	CASASGQGYTGELFF
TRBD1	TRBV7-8	CASSPSPDRAETQYF
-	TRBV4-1	CASSQDPRGGETQYF
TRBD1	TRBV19	CASRRQGSTDTQYF
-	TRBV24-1	CAISSGGETQYF
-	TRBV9	CASSVIGDRGFMLITYNEQFF
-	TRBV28	CASSLPQGSWSKNIQYF
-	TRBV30	CAWTVGSPLHF
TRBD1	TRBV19	CASSIGQGLSGANVLTF
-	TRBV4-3	CASSLTGQLKNEKLFF
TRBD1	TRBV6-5	CASSPNRGSSPLHF
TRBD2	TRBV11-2	CASSVVAGASRETQYF
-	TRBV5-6	CASSPTTTGLSAKNIQYF
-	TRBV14	CASSQGVAANQETQYF
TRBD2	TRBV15	CATSRSRLANSYNEQFF
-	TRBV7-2	CASSYRGNTAFF